This T cell receptor beta chain was sequenced during a study of blood T cell repertoires in COVID-19. The CDR3 length is 14 residues. The V gene's germline CDR1 is SGHRS and CDR2 YFSETQ. The V segment lost 4 bases and the J segment 7 bases; nucleotides outside the gene matches: 6. The method was immunoSEQ multiplex PCR; TCRdb's version includes in-frame clones alone and lacks a portion of them. In the table there are approximately 150,000 clones, approximately 90% of which are singletons. The receptor was derived from a human donor in a cohort sampled during active COVID-19. The chain uses TRBV5-1 and TRBJ1-2; TRBD1 matches at 11 bases. The specimen was peripheral blood. Here the CDR3 reads CASSDGQGAGGYTF. CDR3 in DNA: TGCGCCAGCAGCGATGGACAGGGGGCAGGTGGCTACACCTTC.